This section outlines one T cell receptor beta chain sequence together with its context. Its antigen remains unidentified. Nothing much larger sits one base from this clone, and base qualities are not available. The sample is drawn from a study of PD-L1 blockade in urothelial cancer (dated by TCRdb to about 2017). For the wider study: Therapy was started at some point between 2013 and 2015 for all patients, and atezolizumab 1,200 mg was administered intravenously every 3 weeks. Whole exome sequencing and RNA sequencing of pretreatment tumors were performed alongside TCR sequencing in the same patients. Approximately 30 patients had pretreatment blood TCR-seq, roughly 25 had at least one posttreatment blood collection, and roughly 25 had tumor TCR-seq. Patients had an ECOG performance status of 0 or 1 and had received between 0 and 3 prior chemotherapy regimens. Blood samples gave a median of about 130,000 T cells and 80,000 to 95,000 unique TCRs, with a median clonality of 0.080. Twenty-five of 29 patients were identified as males with urothelial cancer of bladder origin, and a prior smoking history was reported by 18 of 29 patients. Durable clinical benefit meant progression-free survival longer than 6 months, and TCR features were also tested against progression-free and overall survival. Durable clinical benefit was achieved by nine patients and was not achieved by 20 patients. Blood samples were analyzed at two time points: 3 weeks after treatment start (second dose) and 6 weeks after treatment start. Pretreatment tumor samples, along with matched peripheral blood collected serially before and after atezolizumab treatment, underwent TCR sequencing. The study, an exploratory multi-omic analysis, examined somatic, immune and clinical correlates of response to PD-L1 blockade with atezolizumab in urothelial cancer. Broader findings and caveats from the paper: Because the sample size was small (n ≈ 31) and many exploratory analyses were performed, the results are intended to be hypothesis-generating. A pretreatment peripheral blood TCR clonality below the median was linked to improved progression-free and overall survival. Patients with durable benefit showed greater expansion of tumor-associated TCR clones in peripheral blood 3 weeks after starting treatment (n ≈ 22, p = 0.022).

The CDR3 covers 14 residues, taking in both the cysteine and the phenylalanine. Of all the DNA, just the CDR3 is kept, 42 bases in frame from base 1. The germline V gene yields SNHLY for CDR1 and FYNNEI for CDR2. Ends trimmed: V by 8 bases, J by 6 bases; bases unmatched to a gene: 8. Synthetic TCR analog templates were spiked into each PCR to estimate absolute template abundance from read counts. The immunoSEQ assay used bias-controlled V and J gene primers to amplify TCRbeta CDR3 regions from genomic DNA. Sequencing of rearranged TCRbeta segments was performed at approximately 20X coverage. For the original study's pipeline: Sequencing errors were corrected by clustering and CDR3s were annotated against IMGT to assign V, D and J genes. Downstream analyses used only productive TCRbeta rearrangements, leaving out any out-of-frame or stop-codon sequences. Clonality was calculated as one minus the Shannon entropy normalized by the log of the number of unique productive sequences. Fisher's exact test with Benjamini-Hochberg correction, at a threshold of adjusted p below 0.01, was used to find clones that differed between time points or between blood and tumor. The source is immuneACCESS, and TCRdb retained only in-frame sequences with V and J called. Part of the clones is not carried over; for the studies checked, unresolved V genes explain less than half of this, and the remainder is unexplained. That table gives V, J and clone size, and the DNA gave D and trimming. This sample gives 35,000 to 50,000 clones in total; about 83% of them show up just once. Jointly, the top ten make up around 16% of the sample.

The time point label for this specimen denotes: peripheral blood 6 weeks after treatment start. A cohort of 25 to 30 patients with locally advanced or metastatic urothelial carcinoma, treated at Memorial Sloan Kettering on a trial protocol, was included. Peripheral blood mononuclear cells were collected from each patient pretreatment and during treatment, giving between 1 and 8 total time points per patient. The Qiagen DNeasy Blood extraction kit was used to purify genomic DNA from total PBMCs and tumor samples. Collected pretreatment and during treatment, PBMCs were isolated and stored as previously described.

This clonotype originated in a man aged 55 to 70 with urothelial cancer. The material sequenced was PBMCs, taken around atezolizumab (anti-PD-L1) treatment. In this chain, TRBV2 is recombined with TRBJ1-5; 9 bases in the middle match TRBD1. CDR3 region: CASGETGGSQPQHF. The sequenced DNA is TGTGCCAGCGGGGAGACAGGGGGGTCTCAGCCCCAGCATTTT.